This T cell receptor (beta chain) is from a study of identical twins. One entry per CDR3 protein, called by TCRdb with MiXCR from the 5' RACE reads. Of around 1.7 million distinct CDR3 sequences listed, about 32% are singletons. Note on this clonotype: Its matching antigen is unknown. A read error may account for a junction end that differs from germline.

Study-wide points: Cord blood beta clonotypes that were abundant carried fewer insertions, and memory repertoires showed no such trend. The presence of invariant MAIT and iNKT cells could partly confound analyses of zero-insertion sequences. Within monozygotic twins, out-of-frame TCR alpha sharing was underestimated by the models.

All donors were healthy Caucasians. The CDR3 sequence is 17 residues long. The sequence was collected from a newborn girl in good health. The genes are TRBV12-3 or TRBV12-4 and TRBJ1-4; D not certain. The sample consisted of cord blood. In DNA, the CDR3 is TGTGCCAGCAGTTTTGGGCAGTCCCTTGCAACTAGTGAAAAACTGTTTTTT. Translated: CASSFGQSLATSEKLFF.